This T cell receptor (beta chain) was captured in a study of regulatory T cells in long-lasting Graves disease. The time point was: persistent/refractory GD, antithyroid drugs over 5 years with positive TRAb. PBMCs were the source of the RNA used for TCR sequencing. Trimming took off 4 bases at V and 7 bases at J, with 22 bases between the two ends. Germline V gives CDR1 LGHNA, CDR2 YNFKEQ. The CDR3 extends over 16 amino acids. Combining iRepertoire HTBI primers with Arm-PCR of CDR3 regions, the authors built TCR beta libraries. The authors' processing: Among the samples, around 58 TRBV and some 13 TRBJ segments were identified. One entry per CDR3 protein results from TCRdb running MiXCR on the multiplex PCR reads. Clone size and V and J calls follow TCRdb, not the original study. This sample has roughly 490,000 distinct CDR3 sequences; around a fifth occur once, and the top ten carry about an eighth.

This rearrangement joins TRBV4-2 to TRBJ1-2; a weak D match, TRBD1 (5 bases). The source is a female donor with Graves disease. The sample was peripheral blood mononuclear cells (PBMCs), taken when the disease was refractory, from a patient treated with antithyroid drugs. The CDR3 sequence is CASSRGDRSTSFGYTF. CDR3 coding DNA: TGTGCCAGCAGCCGGGGGGATCGTAGTACCTCCTTTGGCTACACCTTC.